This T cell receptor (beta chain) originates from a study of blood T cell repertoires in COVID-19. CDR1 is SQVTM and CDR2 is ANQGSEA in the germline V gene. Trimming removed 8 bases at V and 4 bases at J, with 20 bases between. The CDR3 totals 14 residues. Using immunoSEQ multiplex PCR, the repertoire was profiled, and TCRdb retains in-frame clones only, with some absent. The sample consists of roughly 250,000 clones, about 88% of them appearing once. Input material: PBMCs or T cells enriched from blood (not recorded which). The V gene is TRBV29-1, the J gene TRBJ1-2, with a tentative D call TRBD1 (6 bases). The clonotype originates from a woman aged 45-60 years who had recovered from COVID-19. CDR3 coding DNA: TGCAGCACTCGCCGGGACACGGACCGCTATGGCTACACCTTC. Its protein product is CSTRRDTDRYGYTF.